These T cell receptor beta chains were read from a single sample in a study of cytotoxic CD8 clonotypes in ibrutinib-treated CLL. Libraries were prepared by immunoSEQ multiplex PCR; TCRdb keeps only in-frame clonotypes and omits some of them. The sample holds 190,000 or so clones, around 72% seen once. Specimen: PBMCs, collected after 24 months of ibrutinib treatment. Receptor source: a human donor with chronic lymphocytic leukemia. Each CDR3 is given with its conserved first and last residue. Fields, in order: V gene, D gene, J gene, clone size, CDR3 DNA, CDR3 protein. The D gene is left open where the match is weak. Clone size appears in some rows only: once, few, many, or a class for an expanded clone.

TRBV5-6,.,TRBJ1-1,.,TGTGCCAGCAGCTTGGGTGTCATTATGAACACTGAAGCTTTCTTT,CASSLGVIMNTEAFF
TRBV9,.,TRBJ2-3,.,TGTGCCAGCCGCCCTCCTAGCACAGATACGCAGTATTTT,CASRPPSTDTQYF
TRBV18,.,TRBJ1-2,.,TGTGCCAGCTCACCTAGATCACAGGGTTCGTTTGGCTACACCTTC,CASSPRSQGSFGYTF
TRBV9,.,TRBJ1-3,.,TGTGCCAGCAGCGTATTTGGCTCTGGAAACACCATATATTTT,CASSVFGSGNTIYF
TRBV7-2,.,TRBJ1-2,.,TGTGCCAGCAGCTTAGCTTGGGGGGACTATGGCTACACCTTC,CASSLAWGDYGYTF
TRBV2,TRBD1,TRBJ1-1,.,TGTGCCAGCAGGCTGACAGGGACGAACACTGAAGCTTTCTTT,CASRLTGTNTEAFF
TRBV30,TRBD2,TRBJ2-7,.,TGTGCCTGGAGTGTAAGAAGCGGGAGAGCATTCGAGCAGTACTTC,CAWSVRSGRAFEQYF
TRBV18,.,TRBJ2-7,.,TGTGCCAGCTCAGTACAGATGGATTCCGAGCAGTACTTC,CASSVQMDSEQYF
TRBV28,TRBD2,TRBJ2-1,.,TGTGCCAGCAGTTTATCGCCTGAGGGAGGGGATGAGCAGTTCTTC,CASSLSPEGGDEQFF
TRBV9,.,TRBJ1-5,few,TGTGCCAGCAGCGTAGACGCAGGGGTACAGCCCCAGCATTTT,CASSVDAGVQPQHF
TRBV5-6,.,TRBJ2-7,once,TGTGCCAGCAGCTCGTTCCTCTACGAGCAGTACTTC,CASSSFLYEQYF
TRBV25-1,.,TRBJ2-1,.,TGTGCCAGCAGTGAATATGGCTCCCCAATGTACAATGAGCAGTTCTTC,CASSEYGSPMYNEQFF
TRBV7-9,TRBD2,TRBJ2-5,.,TGTGCCAGCAGCCAAGGACTAGCGGCAGGTGAAGAGACCCAGTACTTC,CASSQGLAAGEETQYF
TRBV5-1,TRBD2,TRBJ2-7,.,TGCGCCAGCAGCTTGTCGGCTAGCGGGAGATACGAGCAGTACTTC,CASSLSASGRYEQYF
TRBV7-8,.,TRBJ1-6,.,TGTGCCAGCAGCTTAGAGGGGAATTCACCCCTCCACTTT,CASSLEGNSPLHF
TRBV18,TRBD1,TRBJ1-1,few,TGTGCCAGCTCACCCAGTGGACAGGTAGAAGCTTTCTTT,CASSPSGQVEAFF
TRBV28,TRBD1,TRBJ2-7,.,TGTGCCAGCGGGCGACAGGGGCTATACGAGCAGTACTTC,CASGRQGLYEQYF
TRBV12-5,.,TRBJ2-3,.,TGTGCTAGTGGTGCCCCAGGGGTGGGAGATACGCAGTATTTT,CASGAPGVGDTQYF
TRBV5-6,.,TRBJ1-2,.,TGTGCCAGCAGCTTGCAGGGGCATAACTATGGCTACACCTTC,CASSLQGHNYGYTF
TRBV11-2,TRBD1,TRBJ1-1,.,TGTGCCAGCAGCGAACATCGACAGGGGGCAGCTGAAGCTTTCTTT,CASSEHRQGAAEAFF
TRBV30,TRBD2,TRBJ2-5,.,TGTGCCTGGAGTACAGGGACTAGCGGGAGCACTGAGACCCAGTACTTC,CAWSTGTSGSTETQYF
TRBV5-1,TRBD1,TRBJ2-7,.,TGCGCCAGCAGCCAGGACAGGGAAAGGTACGAGCAGTACTTC,CASSQDRERYEQYF
TRBV5-1,.,TRBJ1-4,.,TGCGCCAGCAGCTTGGATGAAGGGGAAAAACTGTTTTTT,CASSLDEGEKLFF
TRBV2,TRBD1,TRBJ1-5,few,TGTGCCAGCAAACAGGGGGGCAATCAGCCCCAGCATTTT,CASKQGGNQPQHF
TRBV15,.,TRBJ2-7,.,TGTGCCACCAGCAGACCTCGGGACGGATACTACGAGCAGTACTTC,CATSRPRDGYYEQYF
TRBV4-1,TRBD2,TRBJ2-1,.,TGCGCCAGCAGCCCGGGACTAGCGGTCGTCAATGAGCAGTTCTTC,CASSPGLAVVNEQFF
TRBV4-1,.,TRBJ1-1,.,TGCGCCAGCAGAGACCCGATGAACACTGAAGCTTTCTTT,CASRDPMNTEAFF
TRBV20-1,.,TRBJ2-1,.,TGCAGTGCTAGTGTCGGTGAGCAGTTCTTC,CSASVGEQFF
TRBV5-1,TRBD2,TRBJ2-3,.,TGCGCCACTAATAGAGGGACTAGCGTAAACACAGATACGCAGTATTTT,CATNRGTSVNTDTQYF
TRBV5-4,TRBD2,TRBJ2-1,few,TGTGCCAGCAGTCTACCGGGCTCCGGCGGGAGCTCCTACAATGAGCAGTTCTTC,CASSLPGSGGSSYNEQFF
TRBV4-3,TRBD1,TRBJ1-2,.,TGCGCCAGCAGCCAAGGGGACAGGGTCATCTCTCCCTATGGCTACACCTTC,CASSQGDRVISPYGYTF
TRBV6-5,.,TRBJ1-2,.,TGTGCCAGCAGTTACCGCCAGGAGGACTATGGCTACACCTTC,CASSYRQEDYGYTF
TRBV27,TRBD1,TRBJ2-7,.,TGTGCCAGCAGTCCAGGGGACAGGGAACACGAGCAGTACTTC,CASSPGDREHEQYF
TRBV28,TRBD2,TRBJ2-3,.,TGTGCCAGTACTACTAGCGGGAGGGGGGGCACAGATACGCAGTATTTT,CASTTSGRGGTDTQYF
TRBV2,.,TRBJ2-1,.,TGTGCCAGCAGGCTCAGGGGGGGCAACAATGAGCAGTTCTTC,CASRLRGGNNEQFF
TRBV10-3,.,TRBJ2-1,many,TGTGCCATCAGTGAAGTCGGAGGCTCCTACAATGAGCAGTTCTTC,CAISEVGGSYNEQFF
TRBV19,.,TRBJ1-3,.,TGTGCCAGTAGCCCTACTGACAGGACCTCTGGAAACACCATATATTTT,CASSPTDRTSGNTIYF
TRBV19,TRBD2,TRBJ2-7,.,TGTGCCAGTAGTACAACTAGCGCGTCCTACGAGCAGTACTTC,CASSTTSASYEQYF
TRBV30,TRBD2,TRBJ2-5,.,TGTGCCTGGAGTGTATGGCTAGCGGGAGGGCCTAATGAGACCCAGTACTTC,CAWSVWLAGGPNETQYF
TRBV12-5,.,TRBJ1-1,.,TGTGCTAGTGGTATCGAGACAGGACGGGCTTTCTTT,CASGIETGRAFF
TRBV5-1,.,TRBJ1-1,.,TGCGCCAGCAGCTCTTACGGGACACAGAACACTGAAGCTTTCTTT,CASSSYGTQNTEAFF
TRBV19,.,TRBJ2-7,.,TGTGCCAGTAGCCGTCGTAGCGGCTACGAGCAGTACTTC,CASSRRSGYEQYF
TRBV27,.,TRBJ2-7,.,TGTGCCAGCAGTTTAAGGCAGGGGATTACCGACGAGCAGTACTTC,CASSLRQGITDEQYF
TRBV6-5,.,TRBJ1-2,.,TGTGCCAGCAGGCCTTCTCAGATTAACTATGGCTACACCTTC,CASRPSQINYGYTF
TRBV4-3,TRBD2,TRBJ2-7,.,TGCGCCAGCAGCCAAGATGGGAGGGGCCGTACTTCCTACGAGCAGTACTTC,CASSQDGRGRTSYEQYF
TRBV10-3,TRBD2,TRBJ2-1,.,TGTGCCATCATGCGGGAGTTAAATGAGCAGTTCTTC,CAIMRELNEQFF
TRBV29-1,TRBD1,TRBJ2-3,once,TGCAGCGGGGACAGGGGTGGCACAGATACGCAGTATTTT,CSGDRGGTDTQYF
TRBV6-1,.,TRBJ2-7,.,TGTGCCAGCAGTGATGTAGGGTCAATTTACGAGCAGTACTTC,CASSDVGSIYEQYF
TRBV9,TRBD2,TRBJ2-5,.,TGTGCCAGCAGCCCCCGAAGACTAGCGGTCCAAGAGACCCAGTACTTC,CASSPRRLAVQETQYF
TRBV20-1,.,TRBJ1-2,few,TGCAGTGCTACAGGGTCGGGAGGCTACACCTTC,CSATGSGGYTF